These 29 T cell receptor beta chains originate from one sample sequenced in a study of shared T cell receptors in the human thymus. Clones were read by immunoSEQ multiplex PCR, and TCRdb kept only the in-frame ones, dropping some. The sample lists about 660,000 clones; approximately 88% were seen once. The same specimen was also included in a second study, on human thymus T cells.

Source material: thymocytes. These receptors were obtained from a boy in the first two years of life with a congenital heart defect.

The rearrangement links TRBV28 to TRBJ2-2; 7 bases line up with TRBD1. This CDR3 spans 15 amino acids. J was trimmed by 0 bases and V by 6 bases; bases with no gene match: 4. Germline CDR1 and CDR2: MDHEN and SYDVKM. CDR3 DNA: TGTGCCAGCAGCGGCGACAGGGCGAACACCGGGGAGCTGTTTTTT. It codes for CASSGDRANTGELFF.

This chain links TRBV5-1 with TRBJ2-1; TRBD2 aligns across 7 bases. The V gene's germline CDR1 is SGHRS and CDR2 YFSETQ. The junction had 11 bases not matched to a gene; V was cut back by 0 bases and J by 2 bases. The CDR3 covers 18 residues. The CDR3 loop is CASSLAKTSPGTYNEQFF. The CDR3 coding sequence is TGCGCCAGCAGCTTGGCCAAGACTAGCCCGGGCACCTACAATGAGCAGTTCTTC.

The V call is TRBV19, the J call TRBJ2-3, with 11 bases that match TRBD2. In germline, CDR1 is LNHDA, CDR2 SQIVND (reference sequence). The CDR3 is 15 residues long. V shed 4 bases and J 3 bases; nucleotides not matched to a gene: 3. The CDR3 bases are TGTGCCAGTAGTACGGGACTAGCGGAAACAGATACGCAGTATTTT. It translates to CASSTGLAETDTQYF.

The chain carries TRBV4-3 and TRBJ1-5; D gene ambiguous. The germline CDR1 and CDR2 sequences are LGHNA and YSLEER. This CDR3 region has 15 residues. V was pared by 0 bases and J by 0 bases, with 6 bases between. CDR3 amino acids: CASSQDQNSNQPQHF. The CDR3 DNA reads as TGCGCCAGCAGCCAAGATCAGAATAGCAATCAGCCCCAGCATTTT.

The chain is built from TRBV6-6 and TRBJ2-3, with 9 bases fitting TRBD2. This CDR3 region has 16 residues. V was clipped by 7 bases and J by 0 bases; unmatched bases: 8. CDR1 MNHNY and CDR2 SVGAGI come from the germline V gene (reference sequence). The CDR3 loop is CASTRGLAASTDTQYF. CDR3 in DNA: TGTGCCAGCACCCGGGGACTAGCTGCTAGCACAGATACGCAGTATTTT.

Here the CDR3 DNA reads TGTGCCAGCAGCTTAGCATCGGGACAGGCGCCCAGGGCCCAGTACTTC. Translating it yields CASSLASGQAPRAQYF. The gene calls are TRBV7-2 and TRBJ2-5, with 8 bases fitting TRBD1. Germline-derived CDR1 and CDR2 are SGHTA and FQGNSA. This CDR3 is built from 16 residues. The junction had 12 bases not matched to a gene; V was cut back by 0 bases and J by 9 bases.

The chain combines TRBV4-3 with TRBJ2-7; 8 bases match TRBD2. Germline lookup yields CDR1 LGHNA and CDR2 YSLEER. Germline trimming cut 0 bases from V and 7 bases from J; bases unmatched to any gene: 8. CDR3 size: 15 residues. Here the CDR3 reads CASSQDSGRGEEQYF. The CDR3 DNA follows: TGCGCCAGCAGCCAAGATAGTGGGCGGGGGGAAGAGCAGTACTTC.

The rearrangement joins TRBV11-2 to TRBJ1-4; 7 bases map to TRBD1. Unmatched junction bases numbered 3, after V lost 5 bases and J lost 6 bases. Germline CDR1 and CDR2: SGHAT and FQNNGV. The CDR3 is made up of 13 amino acids. The CDR3 loop is CASSHGTDEKLFF. DNA for the CDR3: TGTGCCAGCAGCCACGGGACAGATGAAAAACTGTTTTTT.

The rearrangement links TRBV9 to TRBJ2-3, with 7 bases identical to TRBD2. V shed 0 bases, J shed 2 bases, and the junction held 3 bases outside the gene matches. This CDR3 is built from 15 residues. Germline CDR1 is SGDLS and CDR2 is YYNGEE. DNA of the CDR3: TGTGCCAGCAGCGTAGGAAGCGGGAACACAGATACGCAGTATTTT. It encodes CASSVGSGNTDTQYF.

In DNA form, the CDR3 reads TGTGCCAGCAGTTTGGACAGGCAAGTCTACAATGAGCAGTTCTTC. Translation: CASSLDRQVYNEQFF. The chain recombines TRBV28 with TRBJ2-1; 7 bases are shared with TRBD1. This CDR3 has 15 residues. V lost 3 bases and J lost 3; bases outside the gene matches: 5. CDR1 is MDHEN, CDR2 SYDVKM, per germline.

The rearrangement uses TRBV7-8 and TRBJ1-5; a possible D gene is TRBD1 (6 bases). Trimming removed 0 bases at V and 2 bases at J, with 20 bases between. This CDR3 comprises 19 residues. The germline gives CDR1 SGHVS, CDR2 FQNEAQ. The DNA for the CDR3 is TGTGCCAGCAGCTTAGCGCATTTACGGCAGGGGATGGGCAATCAGCCCCAGCATTTT. Translating it yields CASSLAHLRQGMGNQPQHF.

This sequence joins TRBV29-1 and TRBJ1-1, with TRBD1 matching 9 bases. Germline V gene lookup returns CDR1 SQVTM and CDR2 ANQGSEA. This CDR3 is built from 14 residues. Unmatched junction bases numbered 7, after V lost 8 bases and J lost 0 bases. The CDR3 here is CSLRQGGMNTEAFF. The CDR3 nucleotides read TGCAGCCTACGACAGGGGGGGATGAACACTGAAGCTTTCTTT. The variable domain in full, with the rest retrieved from reference TRBV29-1 and TRBJ1-1, is SAVISQKPSRDICQRGTSLTIQCQVDSQVTMMFWYRQQPGQSLTLIATANQGSEATYESGFVIDKFPISRPNLTFSTLTVSNMSPEDSSIYLCSLRQGGMNTEAFFGQGTRLTVV.

The chain employs TRBV2 and TRBJ2-7, with 9 bases matching TRBD2. Germline CDR1 and CDR2: SNHLY and FYNNEI. The CDR3 runs 15 residues. V dropped 7 bases and J dropped 2; count of bases not matched to a gene: 9. In nucleotides, the CDR3 is TGTGCCAGCAAATTACTAGCGGGCGGACCCTACGAGCAGTACTTC. It translates to CASKLLAGGPYEQYF.

This chain links TRBV6-5 with TRBJ1-5, with TRBD1 matching over 11 bases. V was pared by 6 bases and J by 4 bases, with 5 bases of the junction left unmatched. Germline-derived CDR1 and CDR2 are MNHEY and SVGAGI. The CDR3 is made up of 15 amino acids. As DNA, the CDR3 is TGTGCCAGCAGGGCGGACAGGGGGCGGAATCAGCCCCAGCATTTT. Amino acids: CASRADRGRNQPQHF.

J is TRBJ1-5 and V is TRBV6-1; D may be TRBD1 (6 bases). Germline V gene data show CDR1 as MNHNS and CDR2 as SASEGT. This CDR3 region has 19 residues. The V end lost 1 base, the J end lost 0 bases, and 19 bases lay between the germline ends. The CDR3 loop is CASSEEKRGGGGSNQPQHF. DNA for the CDR3: TGTGCCAGCAGTGAAGAAAAGAGGGGGGGTGGTGGTAGCAATCAGCCCCAGCATTTT.

This rearrangement joins TRBV19 to TRBJ2-1; D might be TRBD2 (5 bases). The CDR3 is 14 amino acids. The germline V and J ends were trimmed by 3 bases and 7 bases, with 13 bases remaining between them. Germline lookup yields CDR1 LNHDA and CDR2 SQIVND (reference sequence). CDR3 coding DNA: TGTGCCAGTAGTATGGCCGGGATAGGAAATGAGCAGTTCTTC. It encodes CASSMAGIGNEQFF.

V gene TRBV11-3 combines with J gene TRBJ2-7, with D perhaps TRBD2 (6 bases). Per germline, CDR1 SGHNT and CDR2 YENEEA. The CDR3 contains 16 residues. V was cut by 1 base and J by 2 bases, with 15 bases left in between. CDR3 sequence: CASSLGGRESPYEQYF. CDR3 DNA sequence: TGTGCCAGCAGCTTAGGAGGTCGGGAGAGCCCCTACGAGCAGTACTTC.

This clone occurred once. The rearrangement joins TRBV28 to TRBJ2-1, with D possibly TRBD2 on 6 matching bases. From germline, CDR1 is MDHEN and CDR2 SYDVKM. The ends were cut back, 6 bases at V and 14 bases at J, with 23 bases in the middle. This CDR3 region has 14 residues. As DNA, the CDR3 is TGTGCCAGCAGCCGGGAAGGAGCGGGTTCTGGGGAGTTCTTC. Protein sequence: CASSREGAGSGEFF.

This clone was recorded only once. This chain uses TRBV28 with TRBJ2-7; 9 nucleotides agree with TRBD1. Per germline, CDR1 MDHEN and CDR2 SYDVKM. CDR3 length: 16 amino acids. V lost 5 bases to trimming and J lost 1 base; unmatched junction nucleotides: 9. CDR3 loop: CASSPQGDRDSYEQYF. The CDR3 coding sequence is TGTGCCAGCAGTCCCCAAGGGGACAGGGATTCCTACGAGCAGTACTTC.

The chain carries TRBV27 and TRBJ2-7, with 10 bases fitting TRBD1. Germline assignment: CDR1 MNHEY and CDR2 SMNVEV (reference sequence). The CDR3 is 14 amino acids. Unmatched junction bases numbered 5, after V lost 7 bases and J lost 2 bases. The CDR3: CASTHGQGAYEQYF. CDR3 in DNA: TGTGCCAGCACTCATGGACAGGGGGCCTACGAGCAGTACTTC.

This clone appeared once. This sequence joins TRBV7-9 and TRBJ2-5; the match to TRBD1 covers 7 bases. Germline trimming cut 5 bases from V and 1 base from J; bases unmatched to any gene: 4. This CDR3 is built from 14 residues. In germline, CDR1 is SEHNR, CDR2 FQNEAQ (reference sequence). The CDR3 DNA reads as TGTGCCAGCAGCCCTGGACAGGCCCAAGAGACCCAGTACTTC. Protein sequence: CASSPGQAQETQYF.

V is TRBV6-5 and J is TRBJ2-1; D call uncertain. Germline V gene lookup returns CDR1 MNHEY and CDR2 SVGAGI. This CDR3 comprises 15 residues. The V end was cut by 2 bases, the J end by 5 bases, with 13 bases between. For the CDR3, the DNA is TGTGCCAGCAGTTACCGCGGTTTAGCCCACAATGAGCAGTTCTTC. Amino acids: CASSYRGLAHNEQFF.

This chain uses TRBV4-3 with TRBJ1-3, with a tentative D call TRBD1 (5 bases). CDR1 and CDR2 (germline): LGHNA, YSLEER. With 1 base removed from V and 6 bases from J, the gap between germline ends came to 19 bases. The CDR3 covers 17 residues. The CDR3 DNA follows: TGCGCCAGCAGCCAAGTTTTCGACAGCTTTATTCAAAACACCATATATTTT. Translating gives CASSQVFDSFIQNTIYF.

The V gene is TRBV7-2, the J gene TRBJ1-1; 11 bases fit TRBD1. V was clipped by 4 bases and J by 2 bases; unmatched bases: 6. The germline gives CDR1 SGHTA, CDR2 FQGNSA. The CDR3 spans 16 residues. The CDR3 coding sequence is TGTGCCAGCAGCTATGGACAGGGGGCCGGTAACACTGAAGCTTTCTTT. Amino acids: CASSYGQGAGNTEAFF.

The genes are TRBV29-1 and TRBJ2-1, with TRBD2 matching over 8 bases. In germline, CDR1 is SQVTM, CDR2 ANQGSEA. V trimming: 6 bases; J trimming: 4 bases; junction bases outside the gene matches: 14. The CDR3 runs 16 residues. CDR3 residues: CSVDDVAGLKYNEQFF. The DNA of the CDR3 is TGCAGCGTAGATGATGTAGCGGGACTGAAATACAATGAGCAGTTCTTC.

V is TRBV27 and J is TRBJ1-5, with D perhaps matching TRBD1 (6 bases). The length of the CDR3 is 14 residues. V dropped 6 bases and J dropped 4 bases, with 13 bases sitting between them. Germline CDR1 MNHEY, CDR2 SMNVEV (reference sequence). CDR3 region: CASSTGQINQPQHF. CDR3 DNA sequence: TGTGCCAGCAGCACCGGACAGATAAATCAGCCCCAGCATTTT.

This chain uses TRBV11-2 with TRBJ2-3; weak D call: TRBD2 (6 bases). The V end was cut by 6 bases, the J end by 3 bases, with 16 bases between. The germline V gene has CDR1 SGHAT and CDR2 FQNNGV. This CDR3 is built from 15 residues. CDR3 amino acids: CASRGMGLGTDTQYF. The CDR3, as DNA: TGTGCCAGCAGGGGGATGGGACTGGGAACAGATACGCAGTATTTT.

The chain has TRBV21-1 and TRBJ1-5; the table names TRBD1, a call not compared with the DNA. TRBV21-1 counts as a pseudogene. This CDR3 is 18 amino acids long. This CDR3 is CASSKDLRQGGSNQPQHF. CDR3 bases: TGTGCCAGCAGCAAAGACCTCCGACAGGGCGGGAGCAATCAGCCCCAGCATTTT.

This clone was recorded a few times. This chain connects TRBV27 to TRBJ2-1, with 14 bases matching TRBD2. Germline V gives CDR1 MNHEY, CDR2 SMNVEV (reference sequence). The CDR3 runs to 18 residues. V lost 3 bases, J lost 1 base, and 5 bases stayed unmatched. DNA for the CDR3: TGTGCCAGCAGTTTTCTGGGACTAGCGGGAGCGTCCTACAATGAGCAGTTCTTC. Translating it yields CASSFLGLAGASYNEQFF.